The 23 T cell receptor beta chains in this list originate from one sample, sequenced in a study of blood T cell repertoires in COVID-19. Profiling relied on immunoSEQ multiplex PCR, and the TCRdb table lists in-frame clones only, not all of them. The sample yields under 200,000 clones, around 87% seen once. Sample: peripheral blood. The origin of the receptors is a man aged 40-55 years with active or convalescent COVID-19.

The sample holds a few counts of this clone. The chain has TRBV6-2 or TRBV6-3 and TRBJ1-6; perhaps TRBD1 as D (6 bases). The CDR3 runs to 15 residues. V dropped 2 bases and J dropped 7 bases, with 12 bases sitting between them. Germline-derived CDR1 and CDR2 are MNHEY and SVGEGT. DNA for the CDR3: TGTGCCAGCAGTTACCTCCGGACAGAAAATTCACCCCTCCACTTT. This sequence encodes CASSYLRTENSPLHF.

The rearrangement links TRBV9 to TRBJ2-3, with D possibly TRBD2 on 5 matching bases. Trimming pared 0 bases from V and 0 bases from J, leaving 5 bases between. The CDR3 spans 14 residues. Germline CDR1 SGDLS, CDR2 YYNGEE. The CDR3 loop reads CASSVAGSTDTQYF. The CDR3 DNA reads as TGTGCCAGCAGCGTAGCGGGGAGCACAGATACGCAGTATTTT.

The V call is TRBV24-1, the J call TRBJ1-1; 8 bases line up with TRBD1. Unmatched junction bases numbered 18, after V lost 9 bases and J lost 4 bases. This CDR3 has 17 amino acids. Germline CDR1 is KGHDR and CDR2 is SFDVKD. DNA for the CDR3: TGTGCCACCGCTGAATTAAAATCTAAACAGGGGGGCACTGAAGCTTTCTTT. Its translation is CATAELKSKQGGTEAFF.

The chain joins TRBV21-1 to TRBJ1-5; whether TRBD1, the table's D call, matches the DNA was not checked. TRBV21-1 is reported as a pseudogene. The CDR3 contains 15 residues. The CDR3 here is CASSNETGFDQPQHF. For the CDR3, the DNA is TGTGCCAGCAGCAATGAGACAGGGTTCGATCAGCCCCAGCATTTT.

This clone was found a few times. The CDR3 coding sequence is TGTGCCACAGGGTACAACACCGGGGAGCTGTTTTTT. This sequence encodes CATGYNTGELFF. The chain has TRBV11-2 and TRBJ2-2, with D possibly being TRBD1 (5 bases). CDR3 length equals 12 residues. Germline loops: CDR1 SGHAT, CDR2 FQNNGV. V dropped 10 bases and J dropped 2 bases, with 8 bases sitting between them.

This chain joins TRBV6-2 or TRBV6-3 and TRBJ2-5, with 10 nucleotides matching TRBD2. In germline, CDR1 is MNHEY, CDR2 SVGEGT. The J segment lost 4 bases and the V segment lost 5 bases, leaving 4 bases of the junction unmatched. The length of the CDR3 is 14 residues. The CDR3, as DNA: TGTGCCAGCAGTCAGGGACTAGCGTTAGAGACCCAGTACTTC. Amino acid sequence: CASSQGLALETQYF.

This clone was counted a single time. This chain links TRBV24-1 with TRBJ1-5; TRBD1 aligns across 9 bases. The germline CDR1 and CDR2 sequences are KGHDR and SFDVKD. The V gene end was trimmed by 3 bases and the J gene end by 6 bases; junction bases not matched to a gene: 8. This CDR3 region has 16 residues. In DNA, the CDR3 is TGTGCCACCAGTGATCACAGGGGGCGGCAAGGTCAGCCCCAGCATTTT. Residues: CATSDHRGRQGQPQHF.

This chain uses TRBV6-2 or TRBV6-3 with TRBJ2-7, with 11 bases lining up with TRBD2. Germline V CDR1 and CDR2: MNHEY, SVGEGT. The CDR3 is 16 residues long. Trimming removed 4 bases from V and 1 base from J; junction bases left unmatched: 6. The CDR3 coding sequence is TGTGCCAGCAGTTCCCAGGGACTAGCGGCGTCCTACGAGCAGTACTTC. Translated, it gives CASSSQGLAASYEQYF.

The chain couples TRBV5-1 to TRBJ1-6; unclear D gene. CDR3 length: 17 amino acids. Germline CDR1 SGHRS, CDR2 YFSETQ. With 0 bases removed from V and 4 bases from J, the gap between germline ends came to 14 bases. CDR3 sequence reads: CASSLDTRGRYNSPLHF. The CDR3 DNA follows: TGCGCCAGCAGCTTGGATACGAGAGGAAGGTATAATTCACCCCTCCACTTT.

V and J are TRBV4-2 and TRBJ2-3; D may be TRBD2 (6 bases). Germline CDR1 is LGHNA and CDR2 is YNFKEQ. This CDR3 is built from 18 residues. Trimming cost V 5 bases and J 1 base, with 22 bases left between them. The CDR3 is CASSTHPQQRARTDTQYF. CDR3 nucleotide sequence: TGTGCCAGCAGCACCCACCCGCAGCAGCGGGCGCGCACAGATACGCAGTATTTT.

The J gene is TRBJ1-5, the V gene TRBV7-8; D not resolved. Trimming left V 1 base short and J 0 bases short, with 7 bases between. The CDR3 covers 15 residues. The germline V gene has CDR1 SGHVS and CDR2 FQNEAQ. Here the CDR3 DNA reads TGTGCCAGCAGCTTAGGTCTCTATAGCAATCAGCCCCAGCATTTT. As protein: CASSLGLYSNQPQHF.

CDR3 nucleotide sequence: TGTGCTAGTGGTTCCAGACAGGGGGCTGGTAATGAGCAGTTCTTC. Protein product: CASGSRQGAGNEQFF. This chain links TRBV12-5 with TRBJ2-1, with 10 nucleotides matching TRBD1. The junction had 7 bases not matched to a gene; V was cut back by 4 bases and J by 7 bases. This CDR3 spans 15 amino acids. Germline lookup yields CDR1 LGHNT and CDR2 FRNRAP.

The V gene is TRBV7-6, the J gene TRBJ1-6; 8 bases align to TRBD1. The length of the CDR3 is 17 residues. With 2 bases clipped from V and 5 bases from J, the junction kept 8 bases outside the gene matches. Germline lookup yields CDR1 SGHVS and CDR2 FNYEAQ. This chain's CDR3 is CASSLSPGQANNSPLHF. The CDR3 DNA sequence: TGTGCCAGCAGCTTAAGTCCGGGACAGGCCAATAATTCACCCCTCCACTTT.

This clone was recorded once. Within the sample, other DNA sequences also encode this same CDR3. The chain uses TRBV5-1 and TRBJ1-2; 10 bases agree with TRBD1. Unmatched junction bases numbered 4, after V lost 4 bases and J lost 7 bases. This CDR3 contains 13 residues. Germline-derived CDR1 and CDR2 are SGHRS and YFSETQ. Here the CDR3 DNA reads TGCGCCAGCAGCCCCGGGACAGGGGCTGGCTACACCTTC. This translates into CASSPGTGAGYTF.

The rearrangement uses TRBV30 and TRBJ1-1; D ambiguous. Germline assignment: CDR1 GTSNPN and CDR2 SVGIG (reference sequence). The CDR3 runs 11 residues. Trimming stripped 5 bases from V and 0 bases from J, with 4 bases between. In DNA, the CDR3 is TGTGCCTGGTCAATGAACACTGAAGCTTTCTTT. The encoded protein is CAWSMNTEAFF.

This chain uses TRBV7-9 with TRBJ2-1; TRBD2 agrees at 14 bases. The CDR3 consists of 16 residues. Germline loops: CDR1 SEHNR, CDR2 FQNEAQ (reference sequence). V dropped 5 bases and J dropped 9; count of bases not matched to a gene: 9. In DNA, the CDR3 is TGTGCCAGCAGCCCACCGACTAGCGGGGGGGCAAGTGAGCAGTTCTTC. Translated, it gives CASSPPTSGGASEQFF.

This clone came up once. Written as DNA, the CDR3 is TGTGCCAGCAGCTCGGACCTGACTAGCGGGAGATACAATGAGCAGTTCTTC. Protein: CASSSDLTSGRYNEQFF. The chain couples TRBV5-4 to TRBJ2-1; TRBD2 matches 12 bases. Germline CDR1 SGHNT, CDR2 YYREEE (reference sequence). J gave up 4 bases and V 3 bases, and 8 bases lay outside the gene matches. The CDR3 has 17 amino acids.

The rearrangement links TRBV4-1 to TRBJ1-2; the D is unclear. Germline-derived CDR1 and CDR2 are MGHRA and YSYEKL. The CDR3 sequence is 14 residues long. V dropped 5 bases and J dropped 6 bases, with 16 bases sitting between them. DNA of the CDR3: TGCGCCAGCAGCTCCCTGGCCGATATCCATGGCTACACCTTC. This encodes CASSSLADIHGYTF.

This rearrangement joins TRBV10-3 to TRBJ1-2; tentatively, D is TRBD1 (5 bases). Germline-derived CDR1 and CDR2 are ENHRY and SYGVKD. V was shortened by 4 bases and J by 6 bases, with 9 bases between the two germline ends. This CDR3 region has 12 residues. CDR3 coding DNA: TGTGCCATCAGTGCAGGGTTAGATGGCTACACCTTC. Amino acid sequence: CAISAGLDGYTF.

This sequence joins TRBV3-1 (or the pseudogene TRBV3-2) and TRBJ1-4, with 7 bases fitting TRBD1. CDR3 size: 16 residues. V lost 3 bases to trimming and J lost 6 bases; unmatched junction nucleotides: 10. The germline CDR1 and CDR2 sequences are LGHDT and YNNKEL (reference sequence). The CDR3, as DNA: TGTGCCAGCAGCCAGGAAACCGACAGGGTTGATGAAAAACTGTTTTTT. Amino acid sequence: CASSQETDRVDEKLFF.

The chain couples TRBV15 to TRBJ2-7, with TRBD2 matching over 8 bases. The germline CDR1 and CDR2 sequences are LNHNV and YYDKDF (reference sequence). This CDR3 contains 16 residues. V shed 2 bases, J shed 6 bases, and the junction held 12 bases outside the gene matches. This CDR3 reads CATSRRTRGVVGEQYF. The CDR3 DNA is TGTGCCACCAGCAGACGGACGCGGGGGGTAGTTGGCGAGCAGTACTTC. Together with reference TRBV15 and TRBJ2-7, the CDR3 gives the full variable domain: DAMVIQNPRYQVTQFGKPVTLSCSQTLNHNVMYWYQQKSSQAPKLLFHYYDKDFNNEADTPDNFQSRRPNTSFCFLDIRSPGLGDTAMYLCATSRRTRGVVGEQYFGPGTRLTVT.

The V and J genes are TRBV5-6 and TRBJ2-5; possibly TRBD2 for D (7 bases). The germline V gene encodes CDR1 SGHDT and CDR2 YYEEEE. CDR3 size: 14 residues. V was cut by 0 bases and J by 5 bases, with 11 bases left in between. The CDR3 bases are TGTGCCAGCAGCTTGGCGGGGGGCTGGGAGACCCAGTACTTC. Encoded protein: CASSLAGGWETQYF.

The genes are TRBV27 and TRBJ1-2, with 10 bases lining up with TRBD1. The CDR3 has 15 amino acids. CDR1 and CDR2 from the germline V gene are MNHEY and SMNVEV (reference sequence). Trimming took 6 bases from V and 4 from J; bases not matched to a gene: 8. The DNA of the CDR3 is TGTGCCAGCAGCTCGGACAGGGGGTTCGCCTATGGCTACACCTTC. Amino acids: CASSSDRGFAYGYTF.